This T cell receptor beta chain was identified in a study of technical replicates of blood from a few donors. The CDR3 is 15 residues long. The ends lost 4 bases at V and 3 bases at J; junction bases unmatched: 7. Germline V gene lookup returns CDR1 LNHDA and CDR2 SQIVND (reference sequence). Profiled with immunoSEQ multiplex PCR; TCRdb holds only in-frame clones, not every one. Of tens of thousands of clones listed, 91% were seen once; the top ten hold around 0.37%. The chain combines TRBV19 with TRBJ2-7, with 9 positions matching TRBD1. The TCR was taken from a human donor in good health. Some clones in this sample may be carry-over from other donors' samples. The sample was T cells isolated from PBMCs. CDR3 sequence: CASSSTGTGIYEQYF. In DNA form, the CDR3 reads TGTGCCAGTAGTAGTACCGGGACAGGGATCTACGAGCAGTACTTC.